This T cell receptor beta chain was sequenced during a study of control samples from healthy donors and cancer patients. Germline V gives CDR1 LNHDA, CDR2 SQIVND (reference sequence). Trimming at V came to 6 bases and at J to 3 bases, leaving 7 bases not matched to a gene. The CDR3 totals 14 residues. Using immunoSEQ multiplex PCR, the repertoire was profiled, and TCRdb retains in-frame clones only, with some absent. The profile covers about 86,000 clones, with about 93% appearing a single time and less than 6% taken by the ten largest. The TCR originated in a woman between 18 and 29 years old in good health. The sample taken for sequencing was blood. J is TRBJ2-7 and V is TRBV19; 8 nucleotides line up with TRBD1. CDR3 protein: CASRASDRDYEQYF. The CDR3 nucleotides read TGTGCCAGTAGAGCATCGGACAGGGACTACGAGCAGTACTTC.